These 25 T cell receptor beta chains originate from one sample sequenced in a study of a mutant IDH1 vaccine in newly diagnosed glioma. These receptors lack a known antigen. The repertoire was sequenced with immunoSEQ multiplex PCR; TCRdb's copy has only in-frame clones and lacks some. In the table there are about 64,000 clones, about 74% of which are singletons. As to time point: week 35, safety follow-up. Vaccinated patients received 300 ug of mutant IDH1 20-mer peptide per dose, with topical imiquimod. Specimen: PBMCs, collected from a glioma patient whose treatment included an IDH1 peptide vaccine. The receptors come from a middle-aged man with glioma.

The chain carries TRBV19 and TRBJ2-3; TRBD2 agrees at 7 bases. V lost 9 bases and J lost 0; bases outside the gene matches: 9. The CDR3 runs to 15 residues. The germline CDR1 and CDR2 sequences are LNHDA and SQIVND (reference sequence). The CDR3 protein is CASAVASGSTDTQYF. The CDR3 DNA follows: TGTGCCAGCGCAGTAGCTAGCGGCAGCACAGATACGCAGTATTTT.

The chain couples TRBV20-1 to TRBJ1-1, with D maybe TRBD1 (5 bases). Germline CDR1 reads DFQATT; CDR2 reads SNEGSKA (reference sequence). This CDR3 is 11 amino acids long. V was pared by 6 bases and J by 3 bases, with 8 bases between. CDR3 region: CSAGGDTEAFF. As DNA, the CDR3 is TGCAGTGCCGGGGGGGACACTGAAGCTTTCTTT.

The genes are TRBV14 and TRBJ1-1; unclear D gene. Germline CDR1 reads SGHDN; CDR2 reads FVKESK. The length of the CDR3 is 13 residues. Trimming stripped 5 bases from V and 3 bases from J, with 10 bases between. The CDR3 DNA reads as TGTGCCAGCAGCGCGCTCCCGTACACTGAAGCTTTCTTT. Encoded protein: CASSALPYTEAFF. The variable domain in full, with the rest retrieved from reference TRBV14 and TRBJ1-1, is EAGVTQFPSHSVIEKGQTVTLRCDPISGHDNLYWYRRVMGKEIKFLLHFVKESKQDESGMPNNRFLAERTGGTYSTLKVQPAELEDSGVYFCASSALPYTEAFFGQGTRLTVV.

J is TRBJ1-2 and V is TRBV7-2; a weak D match, TRBD1 (6 bases). The V and J ends lost 1 base and 4 bases respectively, with 7 bases between them. CDR1 is SGHTA, CDR2 FQGNSA, per germline. This CDR3 is built from 13 residues. The CDR3 reads CASSLGGRYGYTF. Written as DNA, the CDR3 is TGTGCCAGCAGCTTAGGGGGGCGCTATGGCTACACCTTC.

The V and J genes are TRBV7-9 and TRBJ2-1; the match to TRBD1 covers 9 bases. Germline V lookup: CDR1 SEHNR, CDR2 FQNEAQ (reference sequence). Trimming took 5 bases from V and 10 from J; bases not matched to a gene: 9. The CDR3 extends over 14 amino acids. Here the CDR3 DNA reads TGTGCCAGCAGCAACCGACAGGGGACAGGGGAGCAGTTCTTC. Its translation is CASSNRQGTGEQFF.

This chain connects TRBV10-3 to TRBJ2-7, with TRBD1 matching 10 bases. The V gene end was trimmed by 3 bases and the J gene end by 2 bases; junction bases not matched to a gene: 1. The CDR3 is 14 residues long. Germline lookup yields CDR1 ENHRY and CDR2 SYGVKD. CDR3 bases: TGTGCCATCAGTGATGGGACAGGGGCCTACGAGCAGTACTTC. Translated, it gives CAISDGTGAYEQYF.

In its sample, this clone was seen a few times. J is TRBJ2-7 and V is TRBV13, with 9 bases that match TRBD1. The V and J ends lost 5 bases and 5 bases, in that order; junction bases with no gene match: 7. CDR3 length: 14 residues. CDR1 and CDR2 from the germline V gene are PRHDT and FYEKMQ (reference sequence). The CDR3 DNA sequence: TGTGCCAGCAGCCACTGGGACAGGGTCCACGAGCAGTACTTC. Its protein is CASSHWDRVHEQYF.

The chain uses TRBV6-1 and TRBJ2-5; possibly TRBD1 for D (5 bases). The V and J ends lost 4 bases and 4 bases respectively, with 19 bases between them. Germline lookup yields CDR1 MNHNS and CDR2 SASEGT. The CDR3 runs to 16 residues. As DNA, the CDR3 is TGTGCCAGCAGTGGGCCATCAAGATTCAGGGCAGAGACCCAGTACTTC. Protein sequence: CASSGPSRFRAETQYF.

The chain combines TRBV30 with TRBJ2-5; D possibly uses TRBD1 or TRBD2 (6 bases each). In germline, CDR1 is GTSNPN, CDR2 SVGIG (reference sequence). The CDR3 sequence is 14 residues long. V lost 4 bases to trimming and J lost 5 bases, with 17 bases between them. CDR3 nucleotides: TGTGCCTGGACCCTAGGGGGGTTAGAGGAGACCCAGTACTTC. Translated: CAWTLGGLEETQYF.

This clone occurred a few times. The rearrangement links TRBV2 to TRBJ1-2; D is possibly TRBD1 (5 bases). CDR3 length equals 15 residues. Germline V CDR1 and CDR2: SNHLY, FYNNEI. V lost 7 bases, J lost 2 bases, and 17 bases lay in between. CDR3 sequence reads: CASNPGGSRNYGYTF. The CDR3 DNA sequence: TGTGCCAGCAACCCCGGGGGGAGTCGGAACTATGGCTACACCTTC. Full variable domain (remainder filled in from reference TRBV2 and TRBJ1-2): EPEVTQTPSHQVTQMGQEVILRCVPISNHLYFYWYRQILGQKVEFLVSFYNNEISEKSEIFDDQFSVERPDGSNFTLKIRSTKLEDSAMYFCASNPGGSRNYGYTFGSGTRLTVV.

Here the CDR3 reads CASSEGRRPDLYGYTF. The DNA of the CDR3 is TGTGCCAGCAGTGAAGGCAGACGCCCAGACCTCTATGGCTACACCTTC. The chain has TRBV6-1 and TRBJ1-2; unclear D gene. The V and J ends lost 1 base and 4 bases respectively, with 16 bases between them. There are 16 residues in the CDR3. Germline loops: CDR1 MNHNS, CDR2 SASEGT.

This chain joins TRBV5-8 and TRBJ2-7; 8 nucleotides align to TRBD2. Trimming at V came to 2 bases and at J to 3 bases, leaving 7 bases not matched to a gene. The CDR3 has 15 residues. The germline CDR1 and CDR2 sequences are SGHTS and YDEGEE. The CDR3 sequence: CASSLTGGGLYEQYF. CDR3 sequence (DNA): TGTGCCAGCAGCTTAACCGGGGGGGGCCTCTACGAGCAGTACTTC.

This chain joins TRBV6-4 and TRBJ2-2; 9 bases match TRBD1. From germline, CDR1 is MRHNA and CDR2 SNTAGT. The V segment lost 6 bases and the J segment 3 bases; nucleotides outside the gene matches: 5. This CDR3 has 15 amino acids. In DNA, the CDR3 is TGTGCCAGCAGACCGGACAGGGGTGACACCGGGGAGCTGTTTTTT. Encoded protein: CASRPDRGDTGELFF.

This clone was found a few times. The rearrangement joins TRBV29-1 to TRBJ1-1; D remains ambiguous. The germline CDR1 and CDR2 sequences are SQVTM and ANQGSEA. V was cut by 5 bases and J by 2 bases, with 6 bases left in between. The CDR3 has 11 amino acids. CDR3 amino acids: CSVQLNTEAFF. DNA for the CDR3: TGCAGCGTTCAATTAAACACTGAAGCTTTCTTT.

The V and J genes are TRBV7-2 and TRBJ2-7; 13 nucleotides match TRBD2. V lost 4 bases, J lost 5 bases, and 11 bases stayed unmatched. Per the germline V gene, CDR1 is SGHTA and CDR2 is FQGNSA. This CDR3 is built from 17 residues. Here the CDR3 reads CASSSRTSGGPRDEQYF. The CDR3 DNA follows: TGTGCCAGCAGCTCGCGGACTAGCGGGGGCCCCCGGGACGAGCAGTACTTC.

The genes are TRBV6-5 and TRBJ1-1; D unclear. This CDR3 contains 13 residues. Germline CDR1 and CDR2: MNHEY and SVGAGI. The ends were cut back, 0 bases at V and 10 bases at J, with 12 bases in the middle. The CDR3 bases are TGTGCCAGCAGTTACTCGAAGGAGAGGATAGCTTTCTTT. Amino acid sequence: CASSYSKERIAFF.

J is TRBJ1-5 and V is TRBV7-2; D is ambiguous. There are 12 residues in the CDR3. Germline CDR1 and CDR2: SGHTA and FQGNSA. Trimming shortened V by 5 bases and J by 4 bases, and 6 bases separated the two germline ends. CDR3 bases: TGTGCCAGCAGCCTAGATAATCAGCCCCAGCATTTT. Protein sequence: CASSLDNQPQHF.

This chain connects TRBV6-5 to TRBJ1-3; 7 bases map to TRBD1. Germline CDR1 MNHEY, CDR2 SVGAGI. V lost 7 bases and J lost 15; bases outside the gene matches: 9. The CDR3 covers 11 residues. The CDR3 nucleotides are TGTGCCAGCATCTCTGGACAGGTGGGATATTTT. Protein: CASISGQVGYF.

The table lists this clone with a count of one. This chain connects TRBV27 to TRBJ2-7; 7 bases agree with TRBD1. The CDR3 contains 15 residues. Germline-derived CDR1 and CDR2 are MNHEY and SMNVEV (reference sequence). Trimming took 3 bases from V and 2 from J; bases not matched to a gene: 7. CDR3 protein: CASSFQPGQAYEQYF. Here the CDR3 DNA reads TGTGCCAGCAGTTTTCAACCCGGACAGGCCTACGAGCAGTACTTC.

V usage is TRBV5-1 and J usage is TRBJ1-5; TRBD1 agrees at 8 bases. V lost 3 bases, J lost 1 base, and 9 bases stayed unmatched. The CDR3 is 17 amino acids. Looked up from germline, CDR1 is SGHRS and CDR2 is YFSETQ. The CDR3 region is CASSSGQGGESNQPQHF. CDR3 nucleotides: TGCGCCAGCAGCTCTGGACAGGGAGGTGAAAGCAATCAGCCCCAGCATTTT.

The gene calls are TRBV5-4 and TRBJ2-7, with D possibly called TRBD1 or TRBD2 (5 bases each). Germline V gives CDR1 SGHNT, CDR2 YYREEE (reference sequence). V lost 5 bases and J lost 4, with 16 bases in between. CDR3 length: 14 amino acids. The CDR3 nucleotides are TGTGCCAGCAGTACCGGGACGAGGGCTTACGAGCAGTACTTC. Its protein product is CASSTGTRAYEQYF.

The J gene is TRBJ1-1, the V gene TRBV7-3; the D is unclear. CDR3 length: 17 amino acids. With 5 bases removed from V and 4 bases from J, the gap between germline ends came to 23 bases. Looked up from germline, CDR1 is SGHTA and CDR2 is FQGTGA. The CDR3: CASSPEIGSLSTTEAFF. The CDR3 nucleotides are TGTGCCAGCAGCCCCGAAATCGGGTCTCTTAGTACCACTGAAGCTTTCTTT.

The chain has TRBV10-3 and TRBJ2-2; no firm D call. This CDR3 has 19 amino acids. Trimming removed 5 bases at V and 0 bases at J, with 22 bases between. CDR1 and CDR2 from the germline V gene are ENHRY and SYGVKD. CDR3 sequence: CAISFNPLKKASNTGELFF. The DNA for the CDR3 is TGTGCCATCAGTTTCAATCCCCTGAAGAAGGCTTCGAACACCGGGGAGCTGTTTTTT.

This clone was found a few times. V is TRBV20-1 and J is TRBJ2-6; D unclear. There are 11 residues in the CDR3. The germline V gene has CDR1 DFQATT and CDR2 SNEGSKA (reference sequence). The V end lost 1 base, the J end lost 12 bases, and 7 bases lay between the germline ends. CDR3: CSARGPSVLTF. CDR3 bases: TGCAGTGCTAGAGGCCCTTCCGTCCTGACTTTC.

The table lists this clone with a count of one. V is TRBV30 and J is TRBJ2-1; the match to TRBD2 covers 12 bases. Looked up from germline, CDR1 is GTSNPN and CDR2 is SVGIG (reference sequence). V lost 3 bases, J lost 7 bases, and 10 bases stayed unmatched. CDR3 length equals 16 residues. The CDR3 bases are TGTGCCTGGAGCCCCGCTCTAGCGGGGGGGCATAATGAGCAGTTCTTC. This translates into CAWSPALAGGHNEQFF. The whole variable domain, remainder taken from reference TRBV30 and TRBJ2-1, is SQTIHQWPATLVQPVGSPLSLECTVEGTSNPNLYWYRQAAGRGLQLLFYSVGIGQISSEVPQNLSASRPQDRQFILSSKKLLLSDSGFYLCAWSPALAGGHNEQFFGPGTRLTVL.